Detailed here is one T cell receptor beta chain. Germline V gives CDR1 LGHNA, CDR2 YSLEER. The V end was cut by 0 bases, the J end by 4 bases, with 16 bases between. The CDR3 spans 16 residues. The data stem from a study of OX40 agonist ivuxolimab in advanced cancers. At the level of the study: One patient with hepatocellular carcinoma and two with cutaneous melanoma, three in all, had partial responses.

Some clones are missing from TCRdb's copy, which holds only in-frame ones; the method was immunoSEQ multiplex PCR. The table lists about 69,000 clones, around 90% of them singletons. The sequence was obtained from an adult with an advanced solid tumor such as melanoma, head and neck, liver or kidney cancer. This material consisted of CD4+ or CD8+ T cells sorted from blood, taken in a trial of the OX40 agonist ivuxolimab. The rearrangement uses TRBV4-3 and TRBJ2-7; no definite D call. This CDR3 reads CASSQDITLTWYEQYF. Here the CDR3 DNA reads TGCGCCAGCAGCCAAGATATCACCCTTACCTGGTACGAGCAGTACTTC.